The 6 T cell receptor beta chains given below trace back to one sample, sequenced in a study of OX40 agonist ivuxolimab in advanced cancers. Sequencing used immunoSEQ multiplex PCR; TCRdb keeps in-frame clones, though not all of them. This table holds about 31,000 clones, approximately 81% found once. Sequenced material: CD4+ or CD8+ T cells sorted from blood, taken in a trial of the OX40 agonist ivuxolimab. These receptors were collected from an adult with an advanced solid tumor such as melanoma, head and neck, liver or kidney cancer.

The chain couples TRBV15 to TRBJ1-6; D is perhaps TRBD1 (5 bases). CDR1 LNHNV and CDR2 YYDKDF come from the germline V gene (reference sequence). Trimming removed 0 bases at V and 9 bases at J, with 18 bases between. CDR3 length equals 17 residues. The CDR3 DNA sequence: TGTGCCACCAGCAGAGATGGGGGGGGTCGTTTTGGTTCACCCCTCCACTTT. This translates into CATSRDGGGRFGSPLHF.

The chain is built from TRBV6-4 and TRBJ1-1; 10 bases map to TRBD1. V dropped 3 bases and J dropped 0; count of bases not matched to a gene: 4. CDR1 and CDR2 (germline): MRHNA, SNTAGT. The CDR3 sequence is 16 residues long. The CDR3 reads CASSEWDRGMNTEAFF. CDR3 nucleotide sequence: TGTGCCAGCAGTGAATGGGACAGGGGAATGAACACTGAAGCTTTCTTT.

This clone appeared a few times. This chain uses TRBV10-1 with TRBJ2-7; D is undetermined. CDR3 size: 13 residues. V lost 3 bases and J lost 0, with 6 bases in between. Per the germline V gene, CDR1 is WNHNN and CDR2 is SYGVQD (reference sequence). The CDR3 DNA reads TGCGCCAGCAGTGATAGCCGCTCCTACGAGCAGTACTTC. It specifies CASSDSRSYEQYF.

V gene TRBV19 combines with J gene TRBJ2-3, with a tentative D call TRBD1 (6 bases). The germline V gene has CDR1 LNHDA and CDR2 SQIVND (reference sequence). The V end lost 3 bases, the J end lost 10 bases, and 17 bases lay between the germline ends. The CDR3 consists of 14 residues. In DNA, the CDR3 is TGTGCCAGTAGTATGGGGGCCCCTCCTATCGCGCAGTATTTT. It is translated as CASSMGAPPIAQYF.

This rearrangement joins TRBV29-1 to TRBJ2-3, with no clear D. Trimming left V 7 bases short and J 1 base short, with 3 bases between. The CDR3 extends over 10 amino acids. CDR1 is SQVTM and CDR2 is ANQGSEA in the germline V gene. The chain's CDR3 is CSGGTDTQYF. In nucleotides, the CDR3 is TGCAGCGGGGGCACAGATACGCAGTATTTT.

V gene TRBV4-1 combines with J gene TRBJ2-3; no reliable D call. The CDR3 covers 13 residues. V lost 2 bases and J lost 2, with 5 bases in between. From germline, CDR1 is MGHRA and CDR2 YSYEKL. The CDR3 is CASSQQYTDTQYF. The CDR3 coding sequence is TGCGCCAGCAGCCAACAATACACAGATACGCAGTATTTT.